Following are 20 T cell receptor beta chains from one sample sequenced in a study of blood T cell repertoires in COVID-19. The repertoire was sequenced with immunoSEQ multiplex PCR; TCRdb's copy has only in-frame clones and lacks some. Of roughly 330,000 clones detected, nearly 90% appear once; the ten largest clones hold approximately 5.4%. Sequenced input: PBMCs or T cells enriched from blood (not recorded which). Every receptor here comes from a young woman who had recovered from COVID-19.

V gene TRBV27 combines with J gene TRBJ1-4; TRBD1 aligns across 8 bases. Germline V lookup: CDR1 MNHEY, CDR2 SMNVEV (reference sequence). The length of the CDR3 is 15 residues. J gave up 2 bases and V 5 bases, and 4 bases lay outside the gene matches. The CDR3 loop is CASSIRGLTNEKLFF. DNA for the CDR3: TGTGCCAGCAGTATCAGGGGGCTCACTAATGAAAAACTGTTTTTT.

The table lists this clone with a count of one. This chain joins TRBV2 and TRBJ1-4; the D gene is possibly TRBD1 (5 bases). V lost 7 bases to trimming and J lost 3 bases, with 12 bases between them. This CDR3 has 14 residues. Germline CDR1 and CDR2: SNHLY and FYNNEI. CDR3: CASKNRKANEKLFF. The CDR3 DNA follows: TGTGCCAGCAAAAACAGGAAGGCTAATGAAAAACTGTTTTTT. Full variable domain (missing parts from reference TRBV2 and TRBJ1-4): EPEVTQTPSHQVTQMGQEVILRCVPISNHLYFYWYRQILGQKVEFLVSFYNNEISEKSEIFDDQFSVERPDGSNFTLKIRSTKLEDSAMYFCASKNRKANEKLFFGSGTQLSVL.

The rearrangement links TRBV5-5 to TRBJ2-7; 7 nucleotides line up with TRBD2. J lost 3 bases, V lost 3 bases, and 3 bases had no gene match. Germline CDR1 and CDR2: SGHKS and YYEKEE (reference sequence). CDR3 length: 13 amino acids. The chain's CDR3 is CASSSGGIYEQYF. The CDR3 region has the DNA TGTGCCAGCAGCTCGGGGGGTATCTACGAGCAGTACTTC.

The J gene is TRBJ2-2, the V gene TRBV27, with a tentative D call TRBD1 (5 bases). The CDR3 is 15 residues long. Germline V gene data show CDR1 as MNHEY and CDR2 as SMNVEV (reference sequence). V lost 4 bases, J lost 4 bases, and 13 bases lay in between. Here the CDR3 DNA reads TGTGCCAGCAGTTCACGACAGAAACTCACCGGGGAGCTGTTTTTT. Amino acids: CASSSRQKLTGELFF.

The V and J genes are TRBV27 and TRBJ2-5; weak D call: TRBD1 (5 bases). CDR1 MNHEY and CDR2 SMNVEV come from the germline V gene (reference sequence). The CDR3 extends over 13 amino acids. Trimming took off 5 bases at V and 0 bases at J, with 7 bases between the two ends. For the CDR3, the DNA is TGTGCCAGCAGTCACAGGTACCAAGAGACCCAGTACTTC. Encoded protein: CASSHRYQETQYF.

V usage is TRBV19 and J usage is TRBJ2-7, with a possible D match to TRBD1 (5 bases). Trimming left V 2 bases short and J 4 bases short, with 12 bases between. Germline V CDR1 and CDR2: LNHDA, SQIVND (reference sequence). This CDR3 has 14 amino acids. The CDR3 DNA follows: TGTGCCAGTAGTATAAGGGGAAGTGATTACGAGCAGTACTTC. Protein: CASSIRGSDYEQYF.

The genes are TRBV9 and TRBJ2-3; 11 positions agree with TRBD2. CDR1 is SGDLS, CDR2 YYNGEE, per germline. The CDR3 contains 17 residues. Trimming at V came to 2 bases and at J to 2 bases, leaving 7 bases not matched to a gene. The CDR3 is CASSVSLAGANTDTQYF. DNA for the CDR3: TGTGCCAGCAGCGTTTCACTAGCGGGGGCCAACACAGATACGCAGTATTTT.

The CDR3 region has the DNA TGTGCCAGCAATATGGGGACAGGGGTTGGCGGGGAGCTGTTTTTT. Amino acid sequence: CASNMGTGVGGELFF. V is TRBV2 and J is TRBJ2-2; 10 nucleotides align to TRBD1. With V trimmed by 7 bases and J by 7 bases, 9 bases remained unmatched. Germline V gene lookup returns CDR1 SNHLY and CDR2 FYNNEI. The CDR3 is 15 residues long.

The CDR3 reads CASSLDRGGTEAFF. Here the CDR3 DNA reads TGTGCCAGCAGCTTAGACAGGGGCGGCACTGAAGCTTTCTTT. The J gene is TRBJ1-1, the V gene TRBV7-2; 7 positions match TRBD1. Germline V CDR1 and CDR2: SGHTA, FQGNSA. The CDR3 runs 14 residues. V was clipped by 1 base and J by 4 bases; unmatched bases: 3.

This chain links TRBV2 with TRBJ1-6; unclear D gene. There are 16 residues in the CDR3. V lost 0 bases, J lost 0 bases, and 6 bases lay in between. From germline, CDR1 is SNHLY and CDR2 FYNNEI. CDR3: CASSEAGSSYNSPLHF. DNA of the CDR3: TGTGCCAGCAGTGAAGCGGGCAGCTCCTATAATTCACCCCTCCACTTT.

V is TRBV5-6 and J is TRBJ1-3; TRBD1 aligns across 8 bases. The length of the CDR3 is 14 residues. Germline trimming cut 2 bases from V and 3 bases from J; bases unmatched to any gene: 1. The germline V gene has CDR1 SGHDT and CDR2 YYEEEE. The CDR3 DNA sequence: TGTGCCAGCAGCTTCGGACAGGGTGGAAACACCATATATTTT. Its protein is CASSFGQGGNTIYF.

The chain uses TRBV5-5 and TRBJ2-2, with TRBD2 matching over 9 bases. The junction had 16 bases not matched to a gene; V was cut back by 0 bases and J by 4 bases. From germline, CDR1 is SGHKS and CDR2 YYEKEE (reference sequence). The CDR3 loop spans 20 amino acids. This CDR3 is CASSLGRGGPHLLGTGELFF. In nucleotides, the CDR3 is TGTGCCAGCAGCTTGGGGCGGGGGGGCCCCCACCTACTGGGCACCGGGGAGCTGTTTTTT.

The rearrangement joins TRBV29-1 to TRBJ1-4; a possible D gene is TRBD1 (6 bases). The germline V gene has CDR1 SQVTM and CDR2 ANQGSEA. Trimming removed 4 bases at V and 8 bases at J, with 11 bases between. CDR3 length equals 12 residues. The CDR3 DNA sequence: TGCAGCGTTGCAGGGGCTGGGGAAAAACTGTTTTTT. This translates into CSVAGAGEKLFF. The variable domain in full, with the rest retrieved from reference TRBV29-1 and TRBJ1-4, is SAVISQKPSRDICQRGTSLTIQCQVDSQVTMMFWYRQQPGQSLTLIATANQGSEATYESGFVIDKFPISRPNLTFSTLTVSNMSPEDSSIYLCSVAGAGEKLFFGSGTQLSVL.

This chain joins TRBV21-1 and TRBJ1-2; the D segment call TRBD1 is taken from the table without a DNA check. TRBV21-1 is a pseudogene locus. This CDR3 has 17 amino acids. As DNA, the CDR3 is TGTGCCAGCAGCAAAGGGAATCGGACAGGGTGGGGCTATGGCTACACCTTC. Residues: CASSKGNRTGWGYGYTF.

In this sample, this clone turned up a few times. This chain joins TRBV18 and TRBJ1-1, with D possibly matching TRBD1 (5 bases). V dropped 5 bases and J dropped 4 bases, with 23 bases sitting between them. Germline loops: CDR1 KGHSH, CDR2 LQKENI. The CDR3 runs 17 residues. The CDR3 reads CASSIKPAQTGGTEAFF. Here the CDR3 DNA reads TGTGCCAGCTCAATCAAGCCGGCTCAAACCGGGGGCACTGAAGCTTTCTTT.

The genes are TRBV18 and TRBJ2-3; a possible D gene is TRBD2 (5 bases). The CDR3 sequence is 14 residues long. The V gene's germline CDR1 is KGHSH and CDR2 LQKENI. Trimming shortened V by 3 bases and J by 9 bases, and 16 bases separated the two germline ends. For the CDR3, the DNA is TGTGCCAGCTCACCGACGTCCGGGGTGGGGACGCAGTATTTT. It yields the protein CASSPTSGVGTQYF.

The gene calls are TRBV7-6 and TRBJ2-1; 8 nucleotides match TRBD2. V dropped 5 bases and J dropped 10; count of bases not matched to a gene: 13. The CDR3 contains 15 residues. In germline, CDR1 is SGHVS, CDR2 FNYEAQ. The CDR3 here is CASSPAGRGANEQFF. CDR3 DNA sequence: TGTGCCAGCAGCCCAGCTGGGCGGGGGGCCAACGAGCAGTTCTTC.

Points on this clone: The identical CDR3 is also encoded by other nucleotide sequences in the sample. The chain is built from TRBV7-3 and TRBJ2-5; D is perhaps TRBD1 (5 bases). Germline lookup yields CDR1 SGHTA and CDR2 FQGTGA. This CDR3 is 13 amino acids long. Trimming shortened V by 5 bases and J by 1 base, and 8 bases separated the two germline ends. In DNA form, the CDR3 reads TGTGCCAGCAGCCCAGGGTTCCAAGAGACCCAGTACTTC. Protein sequence: CASSPGFQETQYF.

This chain connects TRBV30 to TRBJ2-6; D ambiguous. V was cut by 3 bases and J by 0 bases, with 12 bases left in between. This CDR3 spans 16 amino acids. The V gene's germline CDR1 is GTSNPN and CDR2 SVGIG (reference sequence). CDR3 coding DNA: TGTGCCTGGAGCACCTATTTGAGCTCTGGGGCCAACGTCCTGACTTTC. It codes for CAWSTYLSSGANVLTF.

Comments on this clone: A junction boundary mismatches the germline segment, possibly from a read error. This sequence joins TRBV19 and TRBJ1-1; no reliable D call. Germline V gene lookup returns CDR1 LNHDA and CDR2 SQIVND (reference sequence). This CDR3 is 13 amino acids long. The CDR3 sequence: CASSTSRDTEAFF. The CDR3 bases are TGTGCCAGCAGTACCTCTAGAGACACTGAAGCTTTCTTT.